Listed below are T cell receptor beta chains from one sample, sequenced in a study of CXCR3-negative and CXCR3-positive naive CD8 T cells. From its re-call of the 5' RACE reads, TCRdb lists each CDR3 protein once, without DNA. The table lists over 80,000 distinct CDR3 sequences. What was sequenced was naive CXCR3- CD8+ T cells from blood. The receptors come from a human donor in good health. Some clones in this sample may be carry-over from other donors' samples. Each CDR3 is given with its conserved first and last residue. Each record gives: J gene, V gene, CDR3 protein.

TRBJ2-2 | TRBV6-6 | CASSTLAGELFF
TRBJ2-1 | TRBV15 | CATSQQGRGYEQFF
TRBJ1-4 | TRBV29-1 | CSVEDWADEDTNEKLFF
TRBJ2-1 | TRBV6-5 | CASSIAGGPHNEQFF
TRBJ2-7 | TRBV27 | CASSLSNDHEQYF
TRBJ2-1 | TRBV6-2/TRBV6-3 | CASSSGAGTMTYNEQFF
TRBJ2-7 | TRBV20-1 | CSASPLGRGAYEQYF
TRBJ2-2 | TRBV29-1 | CSVEKRGHGTGELFF
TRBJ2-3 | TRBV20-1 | CSARATALAGVEDTQYF
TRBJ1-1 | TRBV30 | CAWSTGTGSDTEAFF
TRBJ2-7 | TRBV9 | CASSVGGSTTHEQYF
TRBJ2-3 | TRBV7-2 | CASSLGLAVLTDTQYF
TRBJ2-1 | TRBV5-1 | CASSLESVPFGEQFF
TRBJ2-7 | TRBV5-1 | CASSVGQGASYEQYF
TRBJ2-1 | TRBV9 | CASSVGADHYNEQFF